This TCR beta chain appears in the sequencing data of a study of blood T cell repertoires in COVID-19. Looking at the study overall: Sites in the United States, Italy and Spain provided acute and convalescent COVID-19 samples. T cells, B-cell-depleted T cells, or PBMCs supplied cDNA or gDNA.

Libraries were prepared by immunoSEQ multiplex PCR; TCRdb keeps only in-frame clonotypes and omits some of them. The data hold some 42,000 clones, with about 88% observed a single time. This CDR3 is 15 amino acids long. Trimming removed 1 base from V and 4 bases from J, with 16 bases in between. Germline loops: CDR1 GTSNPN, CDR2 SVGIG (reference sequence). The genes are TRBV30 and TRBJ1-2, with a possible D match to TRBD1 (6 bases). The source of this sequence is a human donor in a cohort sampled during active COVID-19. Material: peripheral blood. CDR3 sequence: CAWSAGFGGPYGYTF. The CDR3 bases are TGTGCCTGGAGTGCAGGGTTTGGGGGCCCCTATGGCTACACCTTC. Full variable domain (outside the CDR3, taken from reference TRBV30 and TRBJ1-2): SQTIHQWPATLVQPVGSPLSLECTVEGTSNPNLYWYRQAAGRGLQLLFYSVGIGQISSEVPQNLSASRPQDRQFILSSKKLLLSDSGFYLCAWSAGFGGPYGYTFGSGTRLTVV.